These 24 T cell receptor beta chains came from one sample sequenced in a study of identical twins' blood T cells. TCRdb ran MiXCR on the 5' RACE reads and lists one entry per CDR3 protein. In the table there are roughly 380,000 distinct CDR3 sequences, roughly 27% of which are singletons. The sample consisted of PBMCs. All receptors derive from a woman aged 18-55 years in good health.

This clonotype was detected only a few times. V usage is TRBV21-1 and J usage is TRBJ1-1. TRBV21-1 is a known pseudogene. There are 15 residues in the CDR3. DNA of the CDR3: TGTGCCAGCAGCAAAGTCAATGGTTGGAACACTGAAGCTTTCTTT. This sequence encodes CASSKVNGWNTEAFF.

A note on this clonotype: At one end the junction does not follow the germline gene, possibly because of a read error. The genes are TRBV12-3 or TRBV12-4 and TRBJ1-1; D gene ambiguous. The CDR3 extends over 12 amino acids. The CDR3 spells CASRLPNTEALF. In nucleotides, the CDR3 is TGTGCCAGCAGACTCCCGAACACTGAAGCTTTATTT.

This clonotype appeared a few times. This chain uses TRBV6-6 with TRBJ1-5; tentatively, D is TRBD1 (6 bases). Germline CDR1 and CDR2: MNHNY and SVGAGI (reference sequence). This CDR3 is built from 21 residues. V was shortened by 0 bases and J by 0 bases, with 24 bases between the two germline ends. CDR3 residues: CASSYSRVAGTWGSSNQPQHF. CDR3 bases: TGTGCCAGCAGTTACTCGCGGGTGGCAGGGACATGGGGTAGTAGCAATCAGCCCCAGCATTTT.

In the case of this clonotype: An end of the junction does not agree with germline; a read error may underlie this. V and J are TRBV7-2 and TRBJ2-3, with TRBD2 matching over 7 bases. CDR3 length equals 14 residues. Per the germline V gene, CDR1 is SGHTA and CDR2 is FQGNSA. The CDR3 loop reads CASSLATSRDTQYF. Here the CDR3 DNA reads TGTGCCAGCAGCTTAGCGACTAGCAGAGATACGCAGTATTTT.

This clonotype has ten or more counts. The chain is built from TRBV11-2 and TRBJ2-3; D ambiguous. The germline gives CDR1 SGHAT, CDR2 FQNNGV. V was pared by 2 bases and J by 6 bases, with 12 bases between. The CDR3 sequence is 14 residues long. The CDR3 DNA reads as TGTGCCAGCAGCTTAATTTATGTTGGCGATACGCAGTATTTT. Its translation: CASSLIYVGDTQYF.

This clonotype was recorded at least ten times. The chain has TRBV7-2 and TRBJ1-2, with 7 bases matching TRBD1. CDR1 and CDR2 from the germline V gene are SGHTA and FQGNSA. The CDR3 covers 13 residues. Germline trimming cut 0 bases from V and 6 bases from J; bases unmatched to any gene: 1. The CDR3 loop is CASSLARGHGYTF. The CDR3 DNA is TGTGCCAGCAGCTTAGCTAGGGGGCATGGCTACACCTTC.

This clonotype was detected only a few times. This sequence joins TRBV19 and TRBJ2-5; D ambiguous. V was trimmed by 3 bases and J by 2 bases, leaving 13 bases between them. The CDR3 has 15 amino acids. Looked up from germline, CDR1 is LNHDA and CDR2 is SQIVND (reference sequence). CDR3 protein: CASSILRSGQETQYF. CDR3 sequence (DNA): TGTGCCAGTAGTATTCTTAGGAGTGGGCAAGAGACCCAGTACTTC.

The rearrangement uses TRBV2 and TRBJ2-1; possibly TRBD1 or TRBD2 for D (6 bases each). This CDR3 contains 13 residues. V was shortened by 7 bases and J by 9 bases, with 16 bases between the two germline ends. Germline V gene lookup returns CDR1 SNHLY and CDR2 FYNNEI. CDR3 protein: CASTEGKGGEQFF. CDR3 nucleotides: TGTGCCAGCACGGAGGGGAAAGGGGGTGAGCAGTTCTTC.

This clonotype was counted between two and nine times. Here the CDR3 DNA reads TGTGCCAGTAGTTCAAGAGTGAACACCGGGGAGCTGTTTTTT. Amino acid sequence: CASSSRVNTGELFF. The J gene is TRBJ2-2, the V gene TRBV19; no reliable D call. Germline V gene data show CDR1 as LNHDA and CDR2 as SQIVND (reference sequence). The CDR3 loop spans 14 amino acids. The germline V and J ends were trimmed by 5 bases and 1 base, with 8 bases remaining between them.

On this clonotype: This clone may be a read error of a much larger clone one base away. V is TRBV10-3 and J is TRBJ2-3; D uncertain. Per the germline V gene, CDR1 is ENHRY and CDR2 is SYGVKD. The CDR3 runs to 17 residues. CDR3 DNA sequence: TGTGTCATCAGTGAGTCGAGCCTCCAGTCCGTCACAGATACGCAGTATTTT. It encodes CVISESSLQSVTDTQYF.

The CDR3 loop is CSVSAGSGNTIYF. CDR3 DNA sequence: TGCAGCGTTTCAGCCGGCTCTGGAAACACCATATATTTT. This sequence joins TRBV29-1 and TRBJ1-3; unclear D gene. Germline V lookup: CDR1 SQVTM, CDR2 ANQGSEA. Trimming stripped 5 bases from V and 0 bases from J, with 8 bases between. The CDR3 runs 13 residues.

The chain uses TRBV29-1 and TRBJ1-1; D not certain. Looked up from germline, CDR1 is SQVTM and CDR2 is ANQGSEA. Trimming removed 5 bases at V and 2 bases at J, with 6 bases between. This CDR3 is 11 amino acids long. The CDR3 DNA reads TGCAGCGTTACCCCTAACACTGAAGCTTTCTTT. It specifies CSVTPNTEAFF.

This clonotype was picked up one time. The genes are TRBV20-1 and TRBJ1-1, with no clear D. The CDR3 is made up of 11 amino acids. Looked up from germline, CDR1 is DFQATT and CDR2 is SNEGSKA (reference sequence). Trimming took 3 bases from V and 3 from J, leaving 5 bases between them. CDR3 in DNA: TGCAGTGCTAGGTTCCACACTGAAGCTTTCTTT. It translates to CSARFHTEAFF.

V usage is TRBV20-1 and J usage is TRBJ2-2; D unclear. Between the trimmed V and J ends, which lost 6 bases and 6 bases, there was a span of 11 bases. The CDR3 consists of 12 residues. Germline CDR1 is DFQATT and CDR2 is SNEGSKA (reference sequence). CDR3 nucleotide sequence: TGCAGTGCCATCAACGGGTCCGGGGAGCTGTTTTTT. Translating it yields CSAINGSGELFF.

J is TRBJ2-1 and V is TRBV29-1, with 7 positions matching TRBD1. V lost 8 bases to trimming and J lost 3 bases; unmatched junction nucleotides: 10. The germline V gene has CDR1 SQVTM and CDR2 ANQGSEA. This CDR3 is 14 amino acids long. CDR3 in DNA: TGCAGCAGCTCTGGGCAGGGGGTCTACAATGAGCAGTTCTTC. Amino acid sequence: CSSSGQGVYNEQFF.

This chain links TRBV5-1 with TRBJ1-1, with TRBD1 as a possible D gene (5 bases). Germline V gene data show CDR1 as SGHRS and CDR2 as YFSETQ. The CDR3 runs 14 residues. V was clipped by 4 bases and J by 6 bases, with 16 bases between them. CDR3 protein: CASSAGHQSSEAFF. In nucleotides, the CDR3 is TGCGCCAGCAGCGCCGGACACCAATCTTCTGAAGCTTTCTTT.

This clonotype has just a few counts. The chain couples TRBV29-1 to TRBJ1-2, with D unresolved. CDR1 and CDR2 (germline): SQVTM, ANQGSEA. This CDR3 is built from 12 residues. The V gene lost 3 bases and the J gene lost 6 bases, with 11 bases spanning the gap. CDR3 sequence (DNA): TGCAGCGTTGACCGGCAGCGAGATGGCTACACCTTC. Its protein is CSVDRQRDGYTF. Full variable domain (remainder filled in from reference TRBV29-1 and TRBJ1-2): SAVISQKPSRDICQRGTSLTIQCQVDSQVTMMFWYRQQPGQSLTLIATANQGSEATYESGFVIDKFPISRPNLTFSTLTVSNMSPEDSSIYLCSVDRQRDGYTFGSGTRLTVV.

J is TRBJ2-3 and V is TRBV28, with D possibly TRBD2 on 5 matching bases. Germline values: CDR1 MDHEN, CDR2 SYDVKM. The CDR3 is made up of 17 amino acids. Trimming left V 2 bases short and J 0 bases short, with 15 bases between. Here the CDR3 reads CASSLNPPSPSTDTQYF. Written as DNA, the CDR3 is TGTGCCAGCAGTTTAAATCCGCCTAGCCCTAGCACAGATACGCAGTATTTT. Using reference TRBV28 and TRBJ2-3 for the parts outside the CDR3, the full variable domain is DVKVTQSSRYLVKRTGEKVFLECVQDMDHENMFWYRQDPGLGLRLIYFSYDVKMKEKGDIPEGYSVSREKKERFSLILESASTNQTSMYLCASSLNPPSPSTDTQYFGPGTRLTVL.

The chain uses TRBV5-1 and TRBJ1-5; a weak D match, TRBD1 (6 bases). This CDR3 region has 14 residues. Germline lookup yields CDR1 SGHRS and CDR2 YFSETQ. Trimming removed 4 bases at V and 5 bases at J, with 13 bases between. The CDR3 coding sequence is TGCGCCAGCAGCCCAACAGGGTCAGATCAGCCCCAGCATTTT. As protein: CASSPTGSDQPQHF.

This clonotype was seen a handful of times. This chain connects TRBV21-1 to TRBJ2-1; the table assigns TRBD1, which was not confirmed against the DNA. TRBV21-1 is recorded as a pseudogene. There are 16 residues in the CDR3. CDR3 DNA sequence: TGTGCCAGCAGCCCCATAATCCGGGACAGGTACAATGAGCAGTTCTTC. Its protein product is CASSPIIRDRYNEQFF.

At least ten counts were recorded for this clonotype. The V and J genes are TRBV29-1 and TRBJ1-5; no definite D call. Trimming shortened V by 5 bases and J by 2 bases, and 13 bases separated the two germline ends. The CDR3 totals 14 residues. CDR1 SQVTM and CDR2 ANQGSEA come from the germline V gene. CDR3 DNA sequence: TGCAGCGTTCGTACATCAGGTGGCAATCAGCCCCAGCATTTT. Protein sequence: CSVRTSGGNQPQHF.

There are many counts of this clonotype. The V call is TRBV2, the J call TRBJ2-7, with 8 positions matching TRBD2. Germline V gene sequence: CDR1 SNHLY, CDR2 FYNNEI. CDR3 length equals 15 residues. The V segment lost 8 bases and the J segment 0 bases; nucleotides outside the gene matches: 9. CDR3 sequence: CASSDRRGASYEQYF. Written as DNA, the CDR3 is TGTGCCAGCTCGGATAGGCGGGGGGCCTCCTACGAGCAGTACTTC.

The genes are TRBV27 and TRBJ2-3; TRBD2 is a possible D gene (6 bases). This CDR3 spans 15 amino acids. V was trimmed by 5 bases and J by 1 base, leaving 13 bases between them. Germline lookup yields CDR1 MNHEY and CDR2 SMNVEV (reference sequence). CDR3 residues: CASSPLASGTDTQYF. The CDR3 nucleotides read TGTGCCAGCAGTCCCCTAGCGTCAGGCACAGATACGCAGTATTTT.

V is TRBV14 and J is TRBJ1-1; D call uncertain. Germline lookup yields CDR1 SGHDN and CDR2 FVKESK. The germline V and J ends were trimmed by 4 bases and 11 bases, with 8 bases remaining between them. This CDR3 region has 10 residues. CDR3 protein: CASSLEKAFF. The DNA for the CDR3 is TGTGCCAGCAGCCTGGAAAAGGCTTTCTTT.